Sequencing of this T cell receptor beta chain was carried out in a study of blood T cell repertoires in COVID-19. The overall study: The United States, Italy and Spain provided the acute and convalescent COVID-19 samples.

This table comes from immunoSEQ multiplex PCR, and its TCRdb copy is limited to in-frame clones, with some not included. The sample includes some 350,000 clones, roughly 86% seen only once; the top ten take about 5.4%. CDR1 and CDR2 from the germline V gene are MGHDK and SYGVNS. J was trimmed by 1 base and V by 4 bases; bases with no gene match: 4. The CDR3 is 15 residues long. The age range of participants was about 18 to 89 years, with residence in roughly 25 US areas. Either two negative PCRs, clearance, or symptom resolution qualified Cohort 3 donors as recovered. The V gene is TRBV25-1, the J gene TRBJ2-7; 10 nucleotides line up with TRBD1. The material sequenced was PBMCs or T cells enriched from blood (not recorded which). This sequence was found in a woman between 25 and 40 years old who had recovered from COVID-19. This chain's CDR3 is CASSVWGQGSYEQYF. DNA of the CDR3: TGTGCCAGCAGTGTCTGGGGACAGGGGTCCTACGAGCAGTACTTC.